Detailed here is one T cell receptor (beta chain). Two consecutive negative NP/OP PCR tests, clearance, or resolved symptoms defined Cohort 3 recovery. The source of the sample is a study of blood T cell repertoires in COVID-19. On the study more broadly: Sample material is recorded as cDNA or gDNA derived from T cells, B-cell-depleted T cells, or PBMCs.

Per the original methods: Reference gene primer amplification gave estimated nucleated cell counts. TCRdb's table, derived via immunoSEQ multiplex PCR, lists solely in-frame clones and lacks some. V and J calls and clone size are given by that table; D and trimming were obtained from the DNA. Here the sample spans about 240,000 clones, 85% to 90% being singletons. The CDR3 is 14 amino acids. V lost 5 bases and J lost 4; bases outside the gene matches: 6. Germline CDR1 and CDR2: KGHDR and SFDVKD. Sequenced material: PBMCs or T cells enriched from blood (not recorded which). This receptor was obtained from a man aged 40-49 years who had recovered from COVID-19. The chain combines TRBV24-1 with TRBJ2-7; 8 nucleotides agree with TRBD1. This chain's CDR3 is CATSASRDRYEQYF. CDR3 bases: TGTGCCACCAGTGCCTCCCGGGACAGGTACGAGCAGTACTTC.